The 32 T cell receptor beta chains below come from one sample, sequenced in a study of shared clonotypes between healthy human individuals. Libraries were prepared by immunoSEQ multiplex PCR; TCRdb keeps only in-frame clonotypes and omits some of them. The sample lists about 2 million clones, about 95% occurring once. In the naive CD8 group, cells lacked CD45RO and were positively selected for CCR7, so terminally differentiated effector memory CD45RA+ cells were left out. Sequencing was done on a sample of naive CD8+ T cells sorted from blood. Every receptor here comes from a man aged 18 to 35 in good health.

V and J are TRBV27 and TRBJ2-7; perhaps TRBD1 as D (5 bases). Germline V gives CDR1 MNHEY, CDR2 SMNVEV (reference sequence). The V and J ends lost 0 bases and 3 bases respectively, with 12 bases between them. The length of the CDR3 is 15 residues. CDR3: CASSLSAREGYEQYF. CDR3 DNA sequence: TGTGCCAGCAGTTTATCCGCCAGGGAAGGCTACGAGCAGTACTTC.

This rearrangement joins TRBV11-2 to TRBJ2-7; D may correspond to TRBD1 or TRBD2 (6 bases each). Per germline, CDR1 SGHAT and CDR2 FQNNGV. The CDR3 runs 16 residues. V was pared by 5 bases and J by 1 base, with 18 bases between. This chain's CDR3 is CASSPSWGALSYEQYF. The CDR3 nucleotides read TGTGCCAGCAGCCCAAGTTGGGGGGCCCTGTCCTACGAGCAGTACTTC.

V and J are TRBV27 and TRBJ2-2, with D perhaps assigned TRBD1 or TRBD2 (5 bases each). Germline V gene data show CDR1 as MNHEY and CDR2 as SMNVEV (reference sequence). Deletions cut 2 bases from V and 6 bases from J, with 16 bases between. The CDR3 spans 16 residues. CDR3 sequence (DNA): TGTGCCAGCAGTTTAGTGAGTCCGAGGGGCCCCGGGGAGCTGTTTTTT. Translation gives CASSLVSPRGPGELFF.

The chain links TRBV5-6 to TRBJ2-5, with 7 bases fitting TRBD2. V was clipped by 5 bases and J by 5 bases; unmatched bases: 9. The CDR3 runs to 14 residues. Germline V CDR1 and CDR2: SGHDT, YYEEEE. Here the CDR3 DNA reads TGTGCCAGCAGGTTAGGCGGGAGTGCCGAGACCCAGTACTTC. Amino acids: CASRLGGSAETQYF.

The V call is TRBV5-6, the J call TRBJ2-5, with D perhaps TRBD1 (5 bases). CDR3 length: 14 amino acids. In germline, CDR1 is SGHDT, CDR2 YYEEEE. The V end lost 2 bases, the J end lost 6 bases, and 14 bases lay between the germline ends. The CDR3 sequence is CASSLWEGAQTQYF. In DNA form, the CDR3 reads TGTGCCAGCAGCTTATGGGAAGGGGCGCAGACCCAGTACTTC.

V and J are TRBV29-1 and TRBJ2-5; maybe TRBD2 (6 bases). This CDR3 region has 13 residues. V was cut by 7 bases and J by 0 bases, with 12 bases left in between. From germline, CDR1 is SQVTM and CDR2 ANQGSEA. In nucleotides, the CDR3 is TGCAGCGCGGAGGGAGGTTACCAAGAGACCCAGTACTTC. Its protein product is CSAEGGYQETQYF.

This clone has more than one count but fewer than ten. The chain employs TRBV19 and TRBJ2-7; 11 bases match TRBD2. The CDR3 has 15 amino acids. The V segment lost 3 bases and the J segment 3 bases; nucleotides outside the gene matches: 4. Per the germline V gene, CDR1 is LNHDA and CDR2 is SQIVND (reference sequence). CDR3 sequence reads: CASSMWLAGGYEQYF. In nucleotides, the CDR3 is TGTGCCAGTAGTATGTGGCTAGCGGGGGGCTACGAGCAGTACTTC.

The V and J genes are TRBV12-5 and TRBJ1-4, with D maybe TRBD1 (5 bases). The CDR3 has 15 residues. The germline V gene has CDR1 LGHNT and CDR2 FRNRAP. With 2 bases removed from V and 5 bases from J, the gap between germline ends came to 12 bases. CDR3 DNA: TGTGCTAGTGGTTTGAAAAGGGGCGGAAATGAAAAACTGTTTTTT. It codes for CASGLKRGGNEKLFF.

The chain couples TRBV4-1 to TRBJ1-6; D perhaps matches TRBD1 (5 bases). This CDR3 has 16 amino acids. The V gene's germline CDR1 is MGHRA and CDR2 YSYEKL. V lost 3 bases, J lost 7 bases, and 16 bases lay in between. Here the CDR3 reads CASSQEVRAQNSPLHF. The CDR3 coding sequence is TGCGCCAGCAGCCAGGAAGTCAGGGCTCAAAATTCACCCCTCCACTTT.

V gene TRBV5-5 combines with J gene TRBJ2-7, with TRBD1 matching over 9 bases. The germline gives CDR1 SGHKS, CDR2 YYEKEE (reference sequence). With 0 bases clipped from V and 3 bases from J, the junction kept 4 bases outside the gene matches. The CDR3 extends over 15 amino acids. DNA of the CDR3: TGTGCCAGCAGCTTGGGGGACAGGGTTTACTACGAGCAGTACTTC. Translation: CASSLGDRVYYEQYF.

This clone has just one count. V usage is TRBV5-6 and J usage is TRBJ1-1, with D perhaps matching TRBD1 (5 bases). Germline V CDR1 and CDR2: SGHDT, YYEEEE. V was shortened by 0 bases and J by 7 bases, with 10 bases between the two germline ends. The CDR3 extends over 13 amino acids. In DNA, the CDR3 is TGTGCCAGCAGCTTGGCTTTCCAGGGTGAAGCTTTCTTT. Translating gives CASSLAFQGEAFF.

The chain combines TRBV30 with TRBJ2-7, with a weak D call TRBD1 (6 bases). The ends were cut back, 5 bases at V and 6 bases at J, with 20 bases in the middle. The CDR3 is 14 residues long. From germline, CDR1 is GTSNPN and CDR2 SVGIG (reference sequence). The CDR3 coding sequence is TGTGCCTGGGGGGTACAGGGAGCCGCTGGCGAGCAGTACTTC. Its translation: CAWGVQGAAGEQYF.

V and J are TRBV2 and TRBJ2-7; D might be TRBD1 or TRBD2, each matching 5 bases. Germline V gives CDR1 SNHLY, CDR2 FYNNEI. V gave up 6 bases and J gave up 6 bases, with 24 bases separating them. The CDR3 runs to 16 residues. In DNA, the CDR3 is TGTGCCAGCAGATTTCTTCAGGGTGGGAGCCGGCGCGAGCAGTACTTC. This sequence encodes CASRFLQGGSRREQYF. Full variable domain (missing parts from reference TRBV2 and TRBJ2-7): EPEVTQTPSHQVTQMGQEVILRCVPISNHLYFYWYRQILGQKVEFLVSFYNNEISEKSEIFDDQFSVERPDGSNFTLKIRSTKLEDSAMYFCASRFLQGGSRREQYFGPGTRLTVT.

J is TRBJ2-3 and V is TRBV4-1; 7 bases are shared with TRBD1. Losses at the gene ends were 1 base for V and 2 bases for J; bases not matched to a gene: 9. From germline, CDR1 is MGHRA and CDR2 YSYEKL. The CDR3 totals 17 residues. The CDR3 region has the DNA TGCGCCAGCAGCCAAGGAGAGGGGGCCACATCCACAGATACGCAGTATTTT. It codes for CASSQGEGATSTDTQYF.

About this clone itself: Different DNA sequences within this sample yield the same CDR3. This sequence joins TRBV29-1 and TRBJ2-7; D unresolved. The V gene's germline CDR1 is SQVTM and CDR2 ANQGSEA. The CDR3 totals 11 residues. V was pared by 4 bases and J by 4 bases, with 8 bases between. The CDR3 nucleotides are TGCAGCGTTGGGGGTGGGTACGAGCAGTACTTC. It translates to CSVGGGYEQYF.

The CDR3 protein is CASSYTGTGHYEQYF. DNA of the CDR3: TGTGCCAGCAGTTATACCGGGACAGGGCACTACGAGCAGTACTTC. This chain links TRBV27 with TRBJ2-7, with TRBD1 matching 9 bases. The V segment lost 4 bases and the J segment 3 bases; nucleotides outside the gene matches: 7. Germline CDR1 is MNHEY and CDR2 is SMNVEV (reference sequence). CDR3 length equals 15 residues.

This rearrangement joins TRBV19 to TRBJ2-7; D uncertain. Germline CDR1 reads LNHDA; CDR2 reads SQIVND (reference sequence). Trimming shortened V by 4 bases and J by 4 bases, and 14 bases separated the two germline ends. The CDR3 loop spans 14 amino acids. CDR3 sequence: CASSTSGVAYEQYF. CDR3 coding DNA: TGTGCCAGTAGTACCTCCGGAGTAGCTTACGAGCAGTACTTC. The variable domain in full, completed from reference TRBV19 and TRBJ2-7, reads DGGITQSPKYLFRKEGQNVTLSCEQNLNHDAMYWYRQDPGQGLRLIYYSQIVNDFQKGDIAEGYSVSREKKESFPLTVTSAQKNPTAFYLCASSTSGVAYEQYFGPGTRLTVT.

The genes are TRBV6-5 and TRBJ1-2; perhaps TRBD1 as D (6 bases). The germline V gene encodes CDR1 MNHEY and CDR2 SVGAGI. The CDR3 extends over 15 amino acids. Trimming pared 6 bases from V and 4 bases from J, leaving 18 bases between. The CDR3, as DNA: TGTGCCAGCAGCCCACACAGGGCTTCCTTCTATGGCTACACCTTC. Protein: CASSPHRASFYGYTF.

CDR3 region: CASSYPLGITEAFF. As DNA, the CDR3 is TGTGCCAGCAGCTACCCATTAGGGATCACTGAAGCTTTCTTT. The gene calls are TRBV7-9 and TRBJ1-1; D gene ambiguous. Germline CDR1 and CDR2: SEHNR and FQNEAQ (reference sequence). CDR3 size: 14 residues. Trimming stripped 4 bases from V and 4 bases from J, with 13 bases between.

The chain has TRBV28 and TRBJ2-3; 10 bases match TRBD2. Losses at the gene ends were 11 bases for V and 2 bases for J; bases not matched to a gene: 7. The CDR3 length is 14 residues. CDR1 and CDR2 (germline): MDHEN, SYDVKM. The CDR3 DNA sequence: TGTGCCGCAACTAGCGGGGAATACACAGATACGCAGTATTTT. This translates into CAATSGEYTDTQYF.

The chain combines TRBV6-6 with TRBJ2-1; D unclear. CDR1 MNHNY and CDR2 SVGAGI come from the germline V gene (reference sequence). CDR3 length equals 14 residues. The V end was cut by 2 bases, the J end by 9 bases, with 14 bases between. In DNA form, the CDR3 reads TGTGCCAGCAGTTACAACCCTACCCTATCTGAGCAGTTCTTC. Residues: CASSYNPTLSEQFF.

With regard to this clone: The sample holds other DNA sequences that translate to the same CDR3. The CDR3 DNA reads as TGTGCCAGCAGTGAGGGTCTAGCGGGCACCTACGAGCAGTACTTC. Translating it yields CASSEGLAGTYEQYF. The V call is TRBV2, the J call TRBJ2-7, with 8 bases matching TRBD2. Germline CDR1 and CDR2: SNHLY and FYNNEI. CDR3 length: 15 residues. The V gene end was trimmed by 3 bases and the J gene end by 2 bases; junction bases not matched to a gene: 6.

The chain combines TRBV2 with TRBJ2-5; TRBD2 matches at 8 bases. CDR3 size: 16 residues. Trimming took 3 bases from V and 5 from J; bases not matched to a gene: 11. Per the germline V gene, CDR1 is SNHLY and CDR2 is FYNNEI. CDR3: CASSDSVSGAPETQYF. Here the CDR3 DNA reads TGTGCCAGCAGTGATTCGGTTAGCGGGGCTCCGGAGACCCAGTACTTC.

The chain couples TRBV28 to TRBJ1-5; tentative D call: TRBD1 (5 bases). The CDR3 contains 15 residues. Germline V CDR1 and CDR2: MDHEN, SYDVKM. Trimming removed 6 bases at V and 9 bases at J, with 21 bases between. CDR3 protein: CASSWDREGSLPQHF. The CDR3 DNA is TGTGCCAGCAGCTGGGACCGGGAGGGTTCGTTGCCCCAGCATTTT.

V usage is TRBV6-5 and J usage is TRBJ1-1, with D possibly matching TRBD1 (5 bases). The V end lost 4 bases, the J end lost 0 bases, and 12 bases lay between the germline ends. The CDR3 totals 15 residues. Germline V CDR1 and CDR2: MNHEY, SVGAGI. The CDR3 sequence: CASSWSGTVNTEAFF. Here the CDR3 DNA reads TGTGCCAGCAGTTGGTCCGGGACGGTGAACACTGAAGCTTTCTTT.

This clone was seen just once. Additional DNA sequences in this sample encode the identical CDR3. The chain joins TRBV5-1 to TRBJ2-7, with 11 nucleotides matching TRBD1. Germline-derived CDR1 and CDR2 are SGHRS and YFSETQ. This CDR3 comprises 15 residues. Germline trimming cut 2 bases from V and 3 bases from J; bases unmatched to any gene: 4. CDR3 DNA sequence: TGCGCCAGCAGCTTAGCGGGACAGGGGGACTACGAGCAGTACTTC. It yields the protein CASSLAGQGDYEQYF. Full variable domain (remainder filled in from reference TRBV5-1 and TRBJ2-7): KAGVTQTPRYLIKTRGQQVTLSCSPISGHRSVSWYQQTPGQGLQFLFEYFSETQRNKGNFPGRFSGRQFSNSRSEMNVSTLELGDSALYLCASSLAGQGDYEQYFGPGTRLTVT.

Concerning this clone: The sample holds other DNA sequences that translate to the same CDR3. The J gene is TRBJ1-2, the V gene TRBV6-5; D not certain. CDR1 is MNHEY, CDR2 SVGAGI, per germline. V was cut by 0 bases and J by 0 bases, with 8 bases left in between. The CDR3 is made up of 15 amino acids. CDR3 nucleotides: TGTGCCAGCAGTTACTCTCCAGGAACTAACTATGGCTACACCTTC. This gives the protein CASSYSPGTNYGYTF.

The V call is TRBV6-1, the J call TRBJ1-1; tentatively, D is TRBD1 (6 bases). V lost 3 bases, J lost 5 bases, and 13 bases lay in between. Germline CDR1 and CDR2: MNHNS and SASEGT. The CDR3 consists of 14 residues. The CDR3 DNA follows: TGTGCCAGCAGTGAGATAGGGGGAAATACTGAAGCTTTCTTT. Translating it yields CASSEIGGNTEAFF.

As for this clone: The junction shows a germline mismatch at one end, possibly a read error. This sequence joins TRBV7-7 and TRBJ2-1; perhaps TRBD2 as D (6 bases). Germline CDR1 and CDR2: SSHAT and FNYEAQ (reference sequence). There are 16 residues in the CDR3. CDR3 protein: CASSSHPSEPYNEQFF. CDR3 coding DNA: TGTGCTAGCAGCTCCCACCCTAGCGAGCCGTACAATGAGCAGTTCTTC.

CDR3 in DNA: TGTGCCAGCAGCCCTCGGGCGGGAGCCCACTACGAGCAGTACTTC. Amino acids: CASSPRAGAHYEQYF. This sequence joins TRBV7-6 and TRBJ2-7; 7 bases fit TRBD2. Germline CDR1 is SGHVS and CDR2 is FNYEAQ. There are 15 residues in the CDR3. With V trimmed by 5 bases and J by 3 bases, 10 bases remained unmatched.

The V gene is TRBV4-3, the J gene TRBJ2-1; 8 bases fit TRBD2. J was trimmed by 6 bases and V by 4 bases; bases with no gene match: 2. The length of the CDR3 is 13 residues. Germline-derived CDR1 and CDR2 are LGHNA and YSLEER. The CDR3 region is CASSLAGSNEQFF. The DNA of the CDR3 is TGCGCCAGCAGCCTAGCGGGAAGCAATGAGCAGTTCTTC.

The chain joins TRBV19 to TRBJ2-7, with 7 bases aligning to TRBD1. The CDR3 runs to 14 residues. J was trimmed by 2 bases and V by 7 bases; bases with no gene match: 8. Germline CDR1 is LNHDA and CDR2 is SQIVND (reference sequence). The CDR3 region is CASTPGQSAYEQYF. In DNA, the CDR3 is TGTGCCAGTACCCCGGGACAGTCGGCCTACGAGCAGTACTTC.